Below are 8 T cell receptor beta chains sequenced from a single sample in a study of shared clonotypes between healthy human individuals. The data were produced by immunoSEQ multiplex PCR, yet TCRdb's version contains in-frame clones alone and is incomplete. The repertoire holds some 680,000 clones, with around 73% as singletons. Sequencing was done on a sample of memory CD4+ T cells sorted from blood. As for subset: CD45RA-negative fraction. The origin of the receptors is a woman in her twenties or thirties in good health.

The CDR3 spells CATSRVGTSGELFF. The CDR3 DNA sequence: TGTGCCACCAGCAGAGTCGGGACAAGCGGGGAGCTGTTTTTT. The genes are TRBV15 and TRBJ2-2; a possible D gene is TRBD1 (6 bases). The germline CDR1 and CDR2 sequences are LNHNV and YYDKDF (reference sequence). The CDR3 is 14 residues long. V lost 1 base and J 7 bases, leaving 10 bases between the germline ends.

This clone was recorded at least ten times. The chain couples TRBV6-5 to TRBJ2-2; TRBD2 is a possible D gene (6 bases). The germline V and J ends were trimmed by 10 bases and 7 bases, with 19 bases remaining between them. The CDR3 extends over 14 amino acids. Germline loops: CDR1 MNHEY, CDR2 SVGAGI. CDR3 DNA sequence: TGTGCCACCAAGGCAAGGGTGGAGGGCGGGGAGCTGTTTTTT. Protein sequence: CATKARVEGGELFF.

The rearrangement joins TRBV28 to TRBJ2-1, with D possibly TRBD2 on 6 matching bases. The CDR3 runs 12 residues. Per germline, CDR1 MDHEN and CDR2 SYDVKM. V gave up 8 bases and J gave up 1 base, with 6 bases separating them. The CDR3 region has the DNA TGTGCCAGCGGGAGGTCCTACAATGAGCAGTTCTTC. This codes for CASGRSYNEQFF.

The CDR3 region has the DNA TGTGCCAGCAGTTCTTCTTATTCGACTAATGAAAAACTGTTTTTT. Translated, it gives CASSSSYSTNEKLFF. The rearrangement joins TRBV27 to TRBJ1-4, with D uncertain. The V gene's germline CDR1 is MNHEY and CDR2 SMNVEV (reference sequence). This CDR3 contains 15 residues. V was trimmed by 4 bases and J by 2 bases, leaving 11 bases between them.

This clone was counted between two and nine times. The rearrangement links TRBV5-1 to TRBJ2-2; TRBD1 matches at 8 bases. The V gene end was trimmed by 2 bases and the J gene end by 6 bases; junction bases not matched to a gene: 9. Germline loops: CDR1 SGHRS, CDR2 YFSETQ. The CDR3 sequence is 16 residues long. CDR3 bases: TGCGCCAGCAGCTTAACTGGACAGGGAGAGTCCGGGGAGCTGTTTTTT. Its protein is CASSLTGQGESGELFF.

The table lists this clone with a few counts. The chain uses TRBV7-8 and TRBJ2-7; D tentatively fits TRBD1 or TRBD2 (5 bases each). This CDR3 is built from 14 residues. CDR1 is SGHVS and CDR2 is FQNEAQ in the germline V gene. Between the trimmed V and J ends, which lost 5 bases and 5 bases, there was a span of 16 bases. The CDR3 DNA sequence: TGTGCCAGCAGCGAGAGCCCGGGGCCACACGAGCAGTACTTC. The encoded protein is CASSESPGPHEQYF.

The chain couples TRBV5-1 to TRBJ2-7, with D possibly TRBD1 on 6 matching bases. Trimming stripped 2 bases from V and 2 bases from J, with 17 bases between. The CDR3 totals 16 residues. Looked up from germline, CDR1 is SGHRS and CDR2 is YFSETQ. Written as DNA, the CDR3 is TGCGCCAGCAGCTTCCAGGGGTCCCGTGAAACCTACGAGCAGTACTTC. This encodes CASSFQGSRETYEQYF.

The chain is built from TRBV28 and TRBJ2-5, with a tentative D call TRBD2 (6 bases). Germline lookup yields CDR1 MDHEN and CDR2 SYDVKM. The CDR3 has 14 residues. V lost 3 bases to trimming and J lost 1 base, with 9 bases between them. The CDR3 nucleotides are TGTGCCAGCAGTTTGCGGGGATTCCAAGAGACCCAGTACTTC. It codes for CASSLRGFQETQYF.